This T cell receptor (beta chain) was captured in a study of response to subunit inactivated influenza vaccine. MiXCR, applied by TCRdb to the RT-PCR reads, yields one record per CDR3 protein. The sample has 700,000 to 900,000 distinct CDR3 sequences, 21% seen once. The material was PBMCs from blood, obtained approximately 5 days after vaccination. This sequence was found in a man between 45 and 60 years old who received an inactivated influenza vaccine.

The CDR3 sequence: CASSFTSGGGETQYF. CDR3 coding DNA: TGTGCCAGCAGCTTTACTAGCGGGGGGGGAGAGACCCAGTACTTC. This chain links TRBV7-6 with TRBJ2-5; 13 bases align to TRBD2. Germline CDR1 reads SGHVS; CDR2 reads FNYEAQ. The V gene end was trimmed by 3 bases and the J gene end by 4 bases; junction bases not matched to a gene: 2. The CDR3 sequence is 15 residues long.